The 8 T cell receptor beta chains below were found in one sample sequenced in a study of T cell repertoires in cytomegalovirus infection. One entry per CDR3 protein, called by TCRdb with MiXCR from the reads. The table shows hundreds of thousands of distinct CDR3 sequences, with more than 40% occurring only once. What these receptors recognize is not known. The sample consisted of cultured PBMCs, taken from culture after CMV antigen stimulation. The source is a human donor in good health (CMV status not recorded). Some clones in this sample may be carry-over from other donors' samples.

This clonotype was observed many times. The V and J genes are TRBV7-2 and TRBJ2-5; 14 nucleotides line up with TRBD2. The germline gives CDR1 SGHTA, CDR2 FQGNSA. J lost 5 bases, V lost 1 base, and 6 bases had no gene match. The CDR3 contains 17 residues. DNA for the CDR3: TGTGCCAGCAGCTTAGGGGGACTAGCGGGGGCCGGGGAGACCCAGTACTTC. Protein: CASSLGGLAGAGETQYF.

CDR3 amino acids: CASSPQGIPYEQYF. DNA for the CDR3: TGTGCCAGCTCCCCCCAGGGGATCCCCTACGAGCAGTACTTC. The chain has TRBV12-3 or TRBV12-4 and TRBJ2-7, with D possibly TRBD1 on 6 matching bases. Trimming cost V 8 bases and J 2 bases, with 16 bases left between them. CDR3 length: 14 residues.

CDR3: CSARGQGLKGNEQFF. DNA for the CDR3: TGCAGTGCTAGAGGACAGGGCTTAAAGGGCAATGAGCAGTTCTTC. The chain recombines TRBV20-1 with TRBJ2-1; 7 positions match TRBD1. This CDR3 is built from 15 residues. Germline assignment: CDR1 DFQATT and CDR2 SNEGSKA (reference sequence). Trimming removed 1 base from V and 6 bases from J; junction bases left unmatched: 9.

The chain has TRBV4-1 and TRBJ2-7, with D unclear. V was shortened by 0 bases and J by 3 bases, with 6 bases between the two germline ends. The CDR3 has 13 residues. Germline values: CDR1 MGHRA, CDR2 YSYEKL. The CDR3 coding sequence is TGCGCCAGCAGCCAAGATTCCCTCTACGAGCAGTACTTC. Amino acid sequence: CASSQDSLYEQYF.

This clonotype was recorded only once. The rearrangement joins TRBV2 to TRBJ1-6; D is ambiguous. Germline-derived CDR1 and CDR2 are SNHLY and FYNNEI. V lost 8 bases to trimming and J lost 5 bases, with 16 bases between them. The CDR3 is 15 residues long. The CDR3 bases are TGTGCCAGCTTGAGGAATCAGAGGAATAATTCACCCCTCCACTTT. Its translation is CASLRNQRNNSPLHF.

This chain joins TRBV6-5 and TRBJ1-5; the D gene is possibly TRBD1 (5 bases). The CDR3 is made up of 15 amino acids. Trimming shortened V by 5 bases and J by 3 bases, and 14 bases separated the two germline ends. Germline CDR1 is MNHEY and CDR2 is SVGAGI. CDR3 protein: CASSPGTFDNQPQHF. The CDR3 nucleotides read TGTGCCAGCAGTCCTGGGACTTTTGACAATCAGCCCCAGCATTTT.

This clonotype was detected a few times. CDR3 in amino acids: CASSYPPGTGFYGYTF. CDR3 in DNA: TGTGCCAGCAGTTACCCCCCCGGGACAGGGTTCTATGGCTACACCTTC. This sequence joins TRBV6-2 or TRBV6-3 and TRBJ1-2; 9 bases agree with TRBD1. The CDR3 loop spans 16 amino acids. V was pared by 2 bases and J by 4 bases, with 8 bases of the junction left unmatched. Per germline, CDR1 MNHEY and CDR2 SVGEGT.

CDR3 sequence reads: CASSLSSADTRETQYF. The CDR3, as DNA: TGCGCCAGCAGCCTAAGTTCAGCCGACACCCGCGAGACCCAGTACTTC. This chain uses TRBV4-3 with TRBJ2-5; D is ambiguous. Germline V gives CDR1 LGHNA, CDR2 YSLEER. The CDR3 consists of 16 residues. Trimming stripped 4 bases from V and 5 bases from J, with 20 bases between.